This is a list of T cell receptor beta chains from one sample in a study of T cell repertoires in cytomegalovirus infection. A single record per CDR3 protein comes from TCRdb applying MiXCR to the reads. The repertoire consists of around 280,000 distinct CDR3 sequences, with about an eighth occurring once and the leading ten covering roughly 8.7%. The source material was PBMCs. These receptors were taken from a human donor in good health (CMV status not recorded). Some clones in this sample may be carry-over from other donors' samples. Each CDR3 is given with its conserved first and last residue. D genes are given only for firm matches. The size of a clone is reported for some rows only, either as once, few or many, or as a class for expanded clones.

v_gene	j_gene	abundance	d_gene	CDR3nt	CDR3aa
TRBV18	TRBJ1-1	-	-	TGTGCCAGCTCACCAGGGTCGGCGAACACTGAAGCTTTCTTT	CASSPGSANTEAFF
TRBV10-3	TRBJ2-1	few	-	TGTGCCATCAGCAGAAGCGGGTGGCAGTTCTTC	CAISRSGWQFF
TRBV11-2	TRBJ2-3	-	TRBD1	TGTGCCAGCAGCCTGACAGGGTTTGCAGATACGCAGTATTTT	CASSLTGFADTQYF
TRBV11-1	TRBJ1-3	many	TRBD1	TGTGCCAGCAGCCGGGACAGCACCTCTGGAAACACCATATATTTT	CASSRDSTSGNTIYF
TRBV7-9	TRBJ2-3	many	-	TGTGCCAGCAGCTCAATGGATACGCAGTATTTT	CASSSMDTQYF
TRBV12-3/TRBV12-4	TRBJ2-5	-	-	TGTGCCAGCAGTACCCCTAGACAAGAGACCCAGTACTTC	CASSTPRQETQYF
TRBV4-1	TRBJ1-1	few	-	TGCGCCAGCAGCCAAGATCCCAGGGAAAAGCGAGCTTTCTTT	CASSQDPREKRAFF
TRBV6-2/TRBV6-3	TRBJ2-7	many	-	TGTGCCAGCAGTTCGACAGGTCGGTCCTACGAGCAGTACTTC	CASSSTGRSYEQYF
TRBV5-6	TRBJ1-6	-	TRBD1	TGTGCCAGCAGCTTGGAAGGGGGCTTATCACCCCTCCACTTT	CASSLEGGLSPLHF
TRBV11-2	TRBJ2-2	-	-	TGTGCCAGCAGTGGGGTTGGGGAGAACACCGGGGAGCTGTTTTTT	CASSGVGENTGELFF
TRBV3-1	TRBJ1-2	few	-	TGTGCCAGCAGCCAAGGGGGCGAACTGGCGGGGGCTAACTATGGCTACACCTTC	CASSQGGELAGANYGYTF
TRBV18	TRBJ2-1	-	-	TGTGCCAGCTCACCCAGCCACAGTTACAATGAGCAGTTCTTC	CASSPSHSYNEQFF
TRBV20-1	TRBJ2-1	few	TRBD2	TGCAGTGCTAACCCCTTTAGCGGGGACTCCTACAATGAGCAGTTCTTC	CSANPFSGDSYNEQFF
TRBV7-2	TRBJ1-5	many	-	TGTGCCAGCAGCCCGGGTCAGGGTCAGCCCCAGCATTTT	CASSPGQGQPQHF
TRBV19	TRBJ1-5	many	-	TGTGCCAGTAGTAAGGGGACCCGGGAATGGCCCCAGCATTTT	CASSKGTREWPQHF
TRBV25-1	TRBJ2-7	-	-	TGTGCCAGCAGGGGAACCTCCGGGACTGGGGACTACGAGCAGTACTTC	CASRGTSGTGDYEQYF
TRBV28	TRBJ1-1	many	-	TGTGCCAGCACTCACGCAATCACTGAAGCTTTCTTT	CASTHAITEAFF
TRBV28	TRBJ2-7	-	-	TGTGCCAGCAGAAGCCACTCCTACGAGCAGTACTTC	CASRSHSYEQYF
TRBV12-3/TRBV12-4	TRBJ2-7	many	TRBD1	TGTGCCAGCAGTTCTCGGACAGGGCCAGCGTACGAGCAGTACTTC	CASSSRTGPAYEQYF
TRBV7-2	TRBJ2-3	many	-	TGTGCCAGCAGCTCGGGGTTGGGAGATACGCAGTATTTT	CASSSGLGDTQYF